This T cell receptor beta chain appears in the sequencing data of a study of T-cell memory formation after mild COVID-19. Study conclusions and caveats: Clones contracting day 15 to 85 were balanced CD4/CD8; later expanders leaned CD4+. Researchers found some responding clones in pre-infection memory, a sign that cross-reactive memory joined. Researchers report contracting CD4+ clones mostly in CM and EM, with CD8+ clones in EMRA. Second-wave clones peaking on day 37 lacked confirmed SARS-CoV-2 specificity.

The CDR3 is 16 residues long. In germline, CDR1 is SGHKS, CDR2 YYEKEE (reference sequence). J lost 2 bases, V lost 0 bases, and 1 base had no gene match. TCRdb re-derived calls from the 5' RACE reads in MiXCR, one entry per CDR3 protein. Of about 340,000 distinct CDR3 sequences listed, about 15% are singletons. This clonotype was observed a handful of times. The antigen is undetermined. The chain recombines TRBV5-5 with TRBJ2-5; 13 bases map to TRBD2. The receptor was isolated from a man aged 18 to 29 who had mild COVID-19 (a few samples of this study predate the infection). Cell type and time point are not known. Sequenced: PBMCs or a T cell subset sorted from them (not recorded which). DNA for the CDR3: TGTGCCAGCAGCTTGGGGGGACTAGCGGGGCAAGAGACCCAGTACTTC. Translation gives CASSLGGLAGQETQYF.